These 19 T cell receptor beta chains were all obtained from the same sample, sequenced in a study of PD-L1 blockade in urothelial cancer. The repertoire was sequenced with immunoSEQ multiplex PCR; TCRdb's copy has only in-frame clones and lacks some. This sample has tens of thousands of clones, with approximately 40% found just once. The source material was tumor tissue, sampled before atezolizumab (anti-PD-L1) treatment. Receptors originate from a man in his sixties with urothelial cancer.

The chain recombines TRBV6-8 with TRBJ2-7; 9 bases agree with TRBD1. The germline gives CDR1 MNHGY, CDR2 SAAAGT. CDR3 length: 16 residues. Germline trimming cut 8 bases from V and 2 bases from J; bases unmatched to any gene: 13. The CDR3 DNA reads TGTGCCAGCTGTTCGACGCCGGGACAGGGAGCCTACGAGCAGTACTTC. Translating gives CASCSTPGQGAYEQYF.

V usage is TRBV6-8 and J usage is TRBJ2-7; 10 positions match TRBD1. The CDR3 contains 15 residues. V trimming: 4 bases; J trimming: 2 bases; junction bases outside the gene matches: 5. Germline CDR1 and CDR2: MNHGY and SAAAGT. The CDR3 protein is CASSFWTGGPYEQYF. The CDR3, as DNA: TGTGCCAGCAGTTTCTGGACAGGGGGTCCCTACGAGCAGTACTTC.

This clone was detected only a few times. The gene calls are TRBV1 and TRBJ1-4. TRBV1 is reported as a pseudogene. The CDR3 contains 13 residues. DNA for the CDR3: TGCGCCAGCAGCCAAGATAGGGTTGAAAAACTGTTTTTT. Translated: CASSQDRVEKLFF.

A few counts support this clone. At one end, the junction sequence differs from germline, possibly due to a read error. J is TRBJ1-2 and V is TRBV6-8; unclear D gene. Per germline, CDR1 MNHGY and CDR2 SAAAGT. The CDR3 has 14 amino acids. CDR3 nucleotide sequence: TGTGCTAGCAGTTACTCGAGCCCGAGAGGAGGCTACACCTTC. Protein product: CASSYSSPRGGYTF.

The V and J genes are TRBV11-3 and TRBJ2-4, with D possibly matching TRBD2 (5 bases). The CDR3 length is 14 residues. V was pared by 5 bases and J by 8 bases, with 16 bases between. Germline V gene sequence: CDR1 SGHNT, CDR2 YENEEA. The CDR3 loop reads CASSHQGGPDIQYF. In nucleotides, the CDR3 is TGTGCCAGCAGCCATCAAGGAGGCCCGGACATTCAGTACTTC.

V and J are TRBV15 and TRBJ2-1, with D tentatively TRBD1 (6 bases). This CDR3 is built from 15 residues. Germline values: CDR1 LNHNV, CDR2 YYDKDF (reference sequence). V lost 0 bases and J 8 bases, leaving 14 bases between the germline ends. CDR3 sequence (DNA): TGTGCCACCAGCAGAGAGGGCATGGGGGCCTATGAGCAGTTCTTC. Protein product: CATSREGMGAYEQFF.

This clone ranks as medium-sized. The chain combines TRBV6-8 with TRBJ1-1; unclear D gene. With 5 bases removed from V and 7 bases from J, the gap between germline ends came to 11 bases. CDR1 and CDR2 from the germline V gene are MNHGY and SAAAGT. This CDR3 region has 12 residues. The CDR3 DNA is TGTGCCAGCAGTGGAGCTGGAAATGAAGCTTTCTTT. Translating gives CASSGAGNEAFF.

This clone was observed a few times. The J gene is TRBJ2-6, the V gene TRBV30; 8 bases line up with TRBD1. The CDR3 extends over 15 amino acids. With V trimmed by 3 bases and J by 4 bases, 5 bases remained unmatched. Germline CDR1 and CDR2: GTSNPN and SVGIG (reference sequence). The CDR3 nucleotides are TGTGCCTGGAGCGCAGGGGGCGCCGGGGCCAACGTCCTGACTTTC. Its protein is CAWSAGGAGANVLTF.

The genes are TRBV28 and TRBJ2-7, with D tentatively TRBD1 or TRBD2 (5 bases each). This CDR3 comprises 15 residues. The V and J ends lost 3 bases and 4 bases respectively, with 16 bases between them. The germline gives CDR1 MDHEN, CDR2 SYDVKM. The CDR3 here is CASSFHVGAVYEQYF. Written as DNA, the CDR3 is TGTGCCAGCAGTTTCCACGTCGGGGCCGTGTACGAGCAGTACTTC. The full variable domain, completed using reference TRBV28 and TRBJ2-7, is DVKVTQSSRYLVKRTGEKVFLECVQDMDHENMFWYRQDPGLGLRLIYFSYDVKMKEKGDIPEGYSVSREKKERFSLILESASTNQTSMYLCASSFHVGAVYEQYFGPGTRLTVT.

This clone showed up many times. This chain joins TRBV11-3 and TRBJ2-7; TRBD1 agrees at 7 bases. Germline V gene lookup returns CDR1 SGHNT and CDR2 YENEEA. This CDR3 region has 14 residues. V shed 3 bases, J shed 5 bases, and the junction held 7 bases outside the gene matches. CDR3 in DNA: TGTGCCAGCAGCTTGACAGGGAACAAGCACGAGCAGTACTTC. Translation: CASSLTGNKHEQYF.

This clone was seen more than once but under ten times. V and J are TRBV29-1 and TRBJ2-3; maybe TRBD2 (7 bases). The CDR3 has 15 residues. Between the trimmed V and J ends, which lost 3 bases and 2 bases, there was a span of 15 bases. Germline CDR1 and CDR2: SQVTM and ANQGSEA. For the CDR3, the DNA is TGCAGCGTTGAGGCGGGGGCAGGTCCCACAGATACGCAGTATTTT. As protein: CSVEAGAGPTDTQYF.

The CDR3 DNA follows: TGCGCCAGCAGCTTGGGCGGTGGAGGGGAAAAACTGTTTTTT. Translated, it gives CASSLGGGGEKLFF. The chain joins TRBV5-1 to TRBJ1-4; D remains ambiguous. CDR3 length: 14 residues. Between the trimmed V and J ends, which lost 0 bases and 8 bases, there was a span of 11 bases. CDR1 is SGHRS and CDR2 is YFSETQ in the germline V gene. Complete variable domain (other parts from reference TRBV5-1 and TRBJ1-4): KAGVTQTPRYLIKTRGQQVTLSCSPISGHRSVSWYQQTPGQGLQFLFEYFSETQRNKGNFPGRFSGRQFSNSRSEMNVSTLELGDSALYLCASSLGGGGEKLFFGSGTQLSVL.

The chain is built from TRBV2 and TRBJ1-6; D not resolved. Trimming stripped 8 bases from V and 10 bases from J, with 12 bases between. The CDR3 sequence is 12 residues long. CDR1 is SNHLY and CDR2 is FYNNEI in the germline V gene. As DNA, the CDR3 is TGTGCCAGCCATACACCGAACTCACCCCTCCACTTT. Its translation: CASHTPNSPLHF.

This chain links TRBV6-8 with TRBJ1-1; 7 bases match TRBD1. CDR3 size: 13 residues. Germline CDR1 is MNHGY and CDR2 is SAAAGT. The V and J ends lost 7 bases and 5 bases, in that order; junction bases with no gene match: 7. This chain's CDR3 is CASKRQGGTEAFF. CDR3 coding DNA: TGTGCCAGCAAACGACAGGGAGGTACTGAAGCTTTCTTT.

Ten or more counts support this clone. The J gene is TRBJ2-2, the V gene TRBV11-3; D may be TRBD1 or TRBD2 (7 bases each). CDR3 size: 16 residues. Germline V gene lookup returns CDR1 SGHNT and CDR2 YENEEA. V lost 7 bases, J lost 4 bases, and 19 bases lay in between. CDR3 DNA: TGTGCCAGCAACCCAGGGGGGGCCGGTCCCACCGGGGAGCTGTTTTTT. It translates to CASNPGGAGPTGELFF.

The chain joins TRBV25-1 to TRBJ1-2, with D uncertain. Trimming cost V 2 bases and J 5 bases, with 12 bases left between them. The CDR3 covers 14 residues. Per germline, CDR1 MGHDK and CDR2 SYGVNS. CDR3 DNA: TGTGCCAGCAGTGAAATCGGGGTCGGGTATGGCTACACCTTC. It translates to CASSEIGVGYGYTF.

In this sample, this clone turned up many times. The chain carries TRBV6-8 and TRBJ2-2, with 7 bases fitting TRBD1. The V and J ends lost 7 bases and 2 bases, in that order; junction bases with no gene match: 10. Germline values: CDR1 MNHGY, CDR2 SAAAGT. This CDR3 spans 16 amino acids. In nucleotides, the CDR3 is TGTGCCAGCATCCAATCTAAGGGGGCCAACACCGGGGAGCTGTTTTTT. It codes for CASIQSKGANTGELFF.

The sample holds a few counts of this clone. This chain connects TRBV14 to TRBJ1-1; possibly TRBD1 for D (5 bases). CDR3 size: 16 residues. Trimming stripped 4 bases from V and 0 bases from J, with 15 bases between. Germline CDR1 is SGHDN and CDR2 is FVKESK. The DNA for the CDR3 is TGTGCCAGCAGCCCGGCGGTCGGGGGTATGAACACTGAAGCTTTCTTT. Amino acid sequence: CASSPAVGGMNTEAFF.

The chain links TRBV12-5 to TRBJ1-1; D remains ambiguous. With 5 bases removed from V and 11 bases from J, the gap between germline ends came to 15 bases. In germline, CDR1 is LGHNT, CDR2 FRNRAP. CDR3 size: 12 residues. The CDR3 nucleotides read TGTGCTAGTGGTGCTCAAGTAGGGTGGGCTTTCTTT. Translated: CASGAQVGWAFF.